The clone carrying this T cell receptor (beta chain) has at least ten counts. The data belong to a study of spatial heterogeneity in lung cancer. Described time point: sample taken at primary tumor resection. Unsorted tumor, nontumor lung tissue or cryopreserved PBMC supplied the whole RNA. The approximately 78 donors had untreated early-stage non-small cell lung cancer. A single record per CDR3 protein comes from TCRdb applying MiXCR to the 5' RACE reads. Among tens of thousands of distinct CDR3 sequences listed, under 7% were seen once. There are 12 residues in the CDR3. The TCR sequence derives from a male donor with early-stage non-small cell lung cancer. This sequence joins TRBV12-3 or TRBV12-4 and TRBJ2-7, with D possibly being TRBD1 (6 bases). Specimen: PBMCs, collected at surgery. As DNA, the CDR3 is TGTGCGGTCCAGGGGAAATCCTACGAGCAGTACTTC. It translates to CAVQGKSYEQYF.